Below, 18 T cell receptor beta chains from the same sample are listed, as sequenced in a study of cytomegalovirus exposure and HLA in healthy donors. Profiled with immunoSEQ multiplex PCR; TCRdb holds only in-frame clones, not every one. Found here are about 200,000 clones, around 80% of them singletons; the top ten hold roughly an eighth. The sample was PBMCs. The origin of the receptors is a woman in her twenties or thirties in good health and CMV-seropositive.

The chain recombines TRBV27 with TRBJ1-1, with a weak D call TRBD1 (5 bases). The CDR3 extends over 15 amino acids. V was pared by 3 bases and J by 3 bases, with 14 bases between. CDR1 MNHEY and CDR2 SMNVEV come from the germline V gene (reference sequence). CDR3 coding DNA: TGTGCCAGCAGTTTTATCGCAGGGTGGGACACTGAAGCTTTCTTT. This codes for CASSFIAGWDTEAFF.

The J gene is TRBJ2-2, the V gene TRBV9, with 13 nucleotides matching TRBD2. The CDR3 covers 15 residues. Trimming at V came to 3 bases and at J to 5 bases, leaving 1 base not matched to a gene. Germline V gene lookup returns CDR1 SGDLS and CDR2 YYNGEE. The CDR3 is CASSELAGGTGELFF. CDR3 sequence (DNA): TGTGCCAGCAGCGAACTAGCGGGAGGGACCGGGGAGCTGTTTTTT. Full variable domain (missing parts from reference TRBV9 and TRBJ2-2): DSGVTQTPKHLITATGQRVTLRCSPRSGDLSVYWYQQSLDQGLQFLIQYYNGEERAKGNILERFSAQQFPDLHSELNLSSLELGDSALYFCASSELAGGTGELFFGEGSRLTVL.

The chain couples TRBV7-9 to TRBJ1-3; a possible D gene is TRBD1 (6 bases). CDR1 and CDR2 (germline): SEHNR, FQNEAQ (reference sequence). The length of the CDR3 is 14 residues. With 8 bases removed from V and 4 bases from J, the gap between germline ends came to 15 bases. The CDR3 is CASDHREGGNTIYF. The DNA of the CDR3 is TGTGCCAGCGATCACAGGGAGGGCGGAAACACCATATATTTT.

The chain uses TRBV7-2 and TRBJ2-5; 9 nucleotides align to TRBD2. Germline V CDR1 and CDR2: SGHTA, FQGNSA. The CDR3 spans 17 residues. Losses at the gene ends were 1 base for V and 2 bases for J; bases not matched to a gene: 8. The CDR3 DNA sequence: TGTGCCAGCAGCTTAGGAGGGGGTCTAGCGGGACAAGAGACCCAGTACTTC. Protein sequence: CASSLGGGLAGQETQYF.

CDR3 nucleotides: TGCGCCAGCAGCTTGGGTGGCGGGAGGGCGACAGATACGCAGTATTTT. Translated: CASSLGGGRATDTQYF. This rearrangement joins TRBV5-1 to TRBJ2-3; 9 positions match TRBD2. The V gene end was trimmed by 0 bases and the J gene end by 3 bases; junction bases not matched to a gene: 5. The CDR3 length is 16 residues. The V gene's germline CDR1 is SGHRS and CDR2 YFSETQ.

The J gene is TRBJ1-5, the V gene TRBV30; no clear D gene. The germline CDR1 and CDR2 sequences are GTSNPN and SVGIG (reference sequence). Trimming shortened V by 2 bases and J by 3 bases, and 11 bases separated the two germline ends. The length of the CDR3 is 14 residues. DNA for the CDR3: TGTGCCTGGAGTACGGGTAGAAACAATCAGCCCCAGCATTTT. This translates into CAWSTGRNNQPQHF.

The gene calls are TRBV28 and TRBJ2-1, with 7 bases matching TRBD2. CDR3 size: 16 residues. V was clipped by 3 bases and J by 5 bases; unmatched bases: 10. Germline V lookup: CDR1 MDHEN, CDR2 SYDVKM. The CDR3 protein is CASSFWSGAGDNEQFF. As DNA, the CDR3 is TGTGCCAGCAGTTTTTGGTCCGGGGCGGGGGACAATGAGCAGTTCTTC. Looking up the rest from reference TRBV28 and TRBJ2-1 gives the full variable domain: DVKVTQSSRYLVKRTGEKVFLECVQDMDHENMFWYRQDPGLGLRLIYFSYDVKMKEKGDIPEGYSVSREKKERFSLILESASTNQTSMYLCASSFWSGAGDNEQFFGPGTRLTVL.

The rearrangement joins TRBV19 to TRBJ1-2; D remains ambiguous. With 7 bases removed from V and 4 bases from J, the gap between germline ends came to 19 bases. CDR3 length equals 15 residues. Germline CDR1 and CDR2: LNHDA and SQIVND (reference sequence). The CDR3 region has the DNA TGTGCCAGTACCTCTGGGCAGAGAATGAGCTATGGCTACACCTTC. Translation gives CASTSGQRMSYGYTF. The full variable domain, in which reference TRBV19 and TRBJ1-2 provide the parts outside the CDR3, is DGGITQSPKYLFRKEGQNVTLSCEQNLNHDAMYWYRQDPGQGLRLIYYSQIVNDFQKGDIAEGYSVSREKKESFPLTVTSAQKNPTAFYLCASTSGQRMSYGYTFGSGTRLTVV.

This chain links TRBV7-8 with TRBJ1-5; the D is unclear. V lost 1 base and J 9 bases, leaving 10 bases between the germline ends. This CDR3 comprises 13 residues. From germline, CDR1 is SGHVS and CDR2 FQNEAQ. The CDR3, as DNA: TGTGCCAGCAGCTTAGGGTATCCCAGGCCCCAGCATTTT. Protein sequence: CASSLGYPRPQHF.

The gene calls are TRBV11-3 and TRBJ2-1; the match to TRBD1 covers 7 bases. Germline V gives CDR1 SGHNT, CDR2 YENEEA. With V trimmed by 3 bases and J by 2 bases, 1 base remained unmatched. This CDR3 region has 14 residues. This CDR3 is CASSLGTAYNEQFF. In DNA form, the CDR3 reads TGTGCCAGCAGCTTGGGGACAGCCTACAATGAGCAGTTCTTC.

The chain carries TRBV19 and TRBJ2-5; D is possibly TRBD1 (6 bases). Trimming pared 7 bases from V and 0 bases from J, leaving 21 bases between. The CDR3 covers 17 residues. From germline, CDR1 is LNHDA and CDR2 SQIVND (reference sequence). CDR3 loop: CASIIQGNDMYQETQYF. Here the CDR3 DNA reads TGTGCCAGTATTATCCAGGGGAATGATATGTACCAAGAGACCCAGTACTTC.

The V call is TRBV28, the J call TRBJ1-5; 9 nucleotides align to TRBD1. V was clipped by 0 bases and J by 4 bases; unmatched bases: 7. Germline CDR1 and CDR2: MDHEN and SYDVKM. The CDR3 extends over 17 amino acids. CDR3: CASSLWDRGRRNQPQHF. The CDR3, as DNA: TGTGCCAGCAGTTTATGGGACAGGGGAAGGAGGAATCAGCCCCAGCATTTT.

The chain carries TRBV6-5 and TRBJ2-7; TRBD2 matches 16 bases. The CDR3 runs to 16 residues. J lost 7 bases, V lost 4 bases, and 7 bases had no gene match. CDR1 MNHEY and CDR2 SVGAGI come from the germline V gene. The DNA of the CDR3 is TGTGCCAGCAGTTCCGGGACTAGCGGGAGGGCCAGGGAGCAGTACTTC. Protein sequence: CASSSGTSGRAREQYF.

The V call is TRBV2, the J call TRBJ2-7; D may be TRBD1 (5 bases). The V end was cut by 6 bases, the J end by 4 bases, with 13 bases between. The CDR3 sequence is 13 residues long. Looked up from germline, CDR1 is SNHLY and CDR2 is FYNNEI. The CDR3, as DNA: TGTGCCAGCAGCGCCGACAGCCTGTACGAGCAGTACTTC. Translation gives CASSADSLYEQYF.

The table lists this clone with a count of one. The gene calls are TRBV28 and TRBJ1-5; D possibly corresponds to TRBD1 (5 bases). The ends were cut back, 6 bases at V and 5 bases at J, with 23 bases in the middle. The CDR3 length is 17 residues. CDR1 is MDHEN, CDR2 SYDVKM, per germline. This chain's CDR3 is CASRLRGTRLRHQPQHF. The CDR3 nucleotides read TGTGCCAGCAGACTGCGGGGGACGAGGCTTAGACATCAGCCCCAGCATTTT. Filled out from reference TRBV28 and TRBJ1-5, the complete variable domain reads DVKVTQSSRYLVKRTGEKVFLECVQDMDHENMFWYRQDPGLGLRLIYFSYDVKMKEKGDIPEGYSVSREKKERFSLILESASTNQTSMYLCASRLRGTRLRHQPQHFGDGTRLSIL.

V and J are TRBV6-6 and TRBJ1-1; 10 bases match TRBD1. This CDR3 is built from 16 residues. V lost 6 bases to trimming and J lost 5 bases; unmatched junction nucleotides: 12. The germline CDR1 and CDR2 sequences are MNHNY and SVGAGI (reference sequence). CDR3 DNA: TGTGCCAGCAGGTCCGTAGGACAGGGGGGATGGACTGAAGCTTTCTTT. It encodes CASRSVGQGGWTEAFF.

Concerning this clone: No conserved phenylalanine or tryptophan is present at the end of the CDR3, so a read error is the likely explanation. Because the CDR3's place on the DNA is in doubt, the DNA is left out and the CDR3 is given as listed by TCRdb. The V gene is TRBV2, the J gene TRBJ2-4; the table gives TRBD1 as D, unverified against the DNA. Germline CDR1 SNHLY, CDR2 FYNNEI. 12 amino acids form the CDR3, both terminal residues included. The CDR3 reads CASSEWGQGVEV.

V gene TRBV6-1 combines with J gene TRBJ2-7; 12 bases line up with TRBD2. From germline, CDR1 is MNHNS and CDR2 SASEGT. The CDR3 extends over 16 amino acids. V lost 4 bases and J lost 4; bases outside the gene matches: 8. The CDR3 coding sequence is TGTGCCAGCAGTGGGACTAGCGGGAAAAGATATTACGAGCAGTACTTC. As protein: CASSGTSGKRYYEQYF.